The clone carrying this T cell receptor beta chain showed up just a few times. The antigen is not known. This sample is part of a study of T cells after yellow fever vaccination. Using its own MiXCR run on the 5' RACE reads, TCRdb lists one record per CDR3 protein. The table shows some 350,000 distinct CDR3 sequences, with about 4% occurring only once. J gave up 6 bases and V 6 bases, and 10 bases lay outside the gene matches. Per germline, CDR1 MDHEN and CDR2 SYDVKM. There are 15 residues in the CDR3. General study points: At under 98% for CD4 and approximately 88% for CD8, most primary-vaccination clones showed up again after the booster.

The rearrangement links TRBV28 to TRBJ1-5; TRBD1 matches at 8 bases. This specimen was PBMCs, taken 5 days after the yellow fever booster vaccination. This sequence originates from a man between 18 and 29 years old who received the YFV17D yellow fever vaccine. CDR3 in DNA: TGTGCCAGCAGCCCCGACAGGGGCGCAAGTCAGCCCCAGCATTTT. Its translation: CASSPDRGASQPQHF.